Below are 23 T cell receptor beta chains sequenced from a single sample in a study of post-analysis software for immune sequencing data. The library was made from cDNA and included unique molecular identifiers. MiXCR was run by TCRdb on the PCR reads, yielding one entry per CDR3 protein. There are about 430,000 distinct CDR3 sequences in the sample; approximately 38% occur only once, and 7.5% to 8.5% lies in the top ten. Study-level results: Controls showed lower frequencies than patients for a few TRBV segments, and TRBV5-6, TRBV5-1 and TRBV20-1 were among these.

Which antigens these TCRs recognize remains unknown. Sequenced sample: blood. The source is a girl aged 2 to 9 with multiple sclerosis.

Comments on this clonotype: One base away lies a much larger clone, so this may be a sequencing read error. The chain joins TRBV7-9 to TRBJ1-5; D uncertain. The CDR3 is 12 residues long. Germline values: CDR1 SEHNR, CDR2 FQNEAQ (reference sequence). V lost 1 base, J lost 5 bases, and 3 bases lay in between. The CDR3 DNA follows: TGTGCCAGCAGCTTAGACTATCAGCCCCAGCATTTT. Amino acids: CASSLDYQPQHF.

In nucleotides, the CDR3 is TGTGCCAGCACCCTTGAGGGGCACTACGAGCAGTACTTC. Encoded protein: CASTLEGHYEQYF. The chain joins TRBV28 to TRBJ2-7; D may be TRBD1 or TRBD2 (5 bases each). The CDR3 runs 13 residues. Germline CDR1 is MDHEN and CDR2 is SYDVKM. V lost 7 bases and J lost 3, with 13 bases in between.

The CDR3 region is CSARKTANTEAFF. DNA for the CDR3: TGCAGTGCTAGGAAGACAGCGAACACTGAAGCTTTCTTT. The chain couples TRBV20-1 to TRBJ1-1; D is possibly TRBD1 (5 bases). The length of the CDR3 is 13 residues. Germline V CDR1 and CDR2: DFQATT, SNEGSKA (reference sequence). V was clipped by 3 bases and J by 1 base, with 9 bases between them.

The V gene is TRBV29-1, the J gene TRBJ1-1; D is possibly TRBD1 (6 bases). Germline V lookup: CDR1 SQVTM, CDR2 ANQGSEA. CDR3 length equals 16 residues. Trimming removed 6 bases at V and 0 bases at J, with 20 bases between. CDR3 DNA: TGCAGCGTCGCTTATTTCCCCGGGACATTGAACACTGAAGCTTTCTTT. Its translation is CSVAYFPGTLNTEAFF.

This clonotype was counted between two and nine times. The chain carries TRBV7-2 and TRBJ2-5, with D perhaps TRBD2 (6 bases). CDR3 length: 14 amino acids. The germline V gene encodes CDR1 SGHTA and CDR2 FQGNSA. V was trimmed by 5 bases and J by 5 bases, leaving 15 bases between them. Here the CDR3 reads CASSPGTPRETQYF. As DNA, the CDR3 is TGTGCCAGCAGCCCCGGGACTCCCAGGGAGACCCAGTACTTC.

This clonotype was observed a few times. V is TRBV20-1 and J is TRBJ2-7; D is possibly TRBD2 (5 bases). The CDR3 covers 15 residues. Trimming took off 6 bases at V and 0 bases at J, with 18 bases between the two ends. The germline V gene encodes CDR1 DFQATT and CDR2 SNEGSKA (reference sequence). The DNA of the CDR3 is TGCAGTGCGAGTCCCACTAGTCCAAGCTCCTACGAGCAGTACTTC. It is translated as CSASPTSPSSYEQYF.

The chain is built from TRBV9 and TRBJ1-2, with D unclear. Trimming took 0 bases from V and 6 from J, leaving 12 bases between them. Looked up from germline, CDR1 is SGDLS and CDR2 is YYNGEE. This CDR3 is 14 amino acids long. The CDR3 DNA reads TGTGCCAGCAGCGTAGCCGAAATTGGAAATGGCTACACCTTC. Amino acids: CASSVAEIGNGYTF.

As concerns this clonotype: Germline and junction disagree at one end, which may indicate a read error. The chain employs TRBV5-1 and TRBJ2-3; D is uncertain. The CDR3 length is 14 residues. Per germline, CDR1 SGHRS and CDR2 YFSETQ. The CDR3 nucleotides are TGCGCCAGCAGCTTGAGAGGTTTCACAGATATGCAGTATTTT. Amino acid sequence: CASSLRGFTDMQYF. The whole variable domain, remainder taken from reference TRBV5-1 and TRBJ2-3, is KAGVTQTPRYLIKTRGQQVTLSCSPISGHRSVSWYQQTPGQGLQFLFEYFSETQRNKGNFPGRFSGRQFSNSRSEMNVSTLELGDSALYLCASSLRGFTDMQYFGPGTRLTVL.

The sample holds a few counts of this clonotype. This sequence joins TRBV6-2 or TRBV6-3 and TRBJ2-4; unclear D gene. Germline-derived CDR1 and CDR2 are MNHEY and SVGEGT. The CDR3 sequence is 12 residues long. V gave up 4 bases and J gave up 6 bases, with 7 bases separating them. Here the CDR3 reads CASSSFGNIQYF. Here the CDR3 DNA reads TGTGCCAGCAGTTCGTTCGGAAACATTCAGTACTTC.

Only a few counts were recorded for this clonotype. Written as DNA, the CDR3 is TGTGCCAGCACCCCCTCAGTCAATGAGCAGTTCTTC. It codes for CASTPSVNEQFF. The gene calls are TRBV11-2 and TRBJ2-1; no definite D call. This CDR3 is built from 12 residues. V was cut by 7 bases and J by 6 bases, with 10 bases left in between. Germline assignment: CDR1 SGHAT and CDR2 FQNNGV.

The V call is TRBV28, the J call TRBJ1-2; 7 bases match TRBD1. From germline, CDR1 is MDHEN and CDR2 SYDVKM. With V trimmed by 4 bases and J by 5 bases, 10 bases remained unmatched. This CDR3 region has 15 residues. CDR3 DNA: TGTGCCAGCAGTTACCCGGGACAGAACCGGTATGGCTACACCTTC. Translating it yields CASSYPGQNRYGYTF.

Turning to this clonotype: Germline and junction disagree at one end, which may indicate a read error. This chain links TRBV28 with TRBJ2-7, with 11 bases lining up with TRBD2. CDR1 and CDR2 (germline): MDHEN, SYDVKM. This CDR3 has 14 residues. CDR3 in amino acids: CTSSLTSGSYEQYF. The CDR3, as DNA: TGTACCAGCAGTTTAACTAGCGGGAGTTACGAGCAGTACTTC.

This clonotype was seen more than once but under ten times. This chain joins TRBV12-3 or TRBV12-4 and TRBJ1-5; a possible D gene is TRBD1 (6 bases). The CDR3 consists of 15 residues. V lost 7 bases, J lost 0 bases, and 13 bases lay in between. CDR3 in DNA: TGTGCCAGCACGATGACAGGAGGTAGCAATCAGCCCCAGCATTTT. Residues: CASTMTGGSNQPQHF.

The V call is TRBV27, the J call TRBJ1-1; a weak D match, TRBD1 (5 bases). CDR3 length: 13 residues. Trimming cost V 6 bases and J 0 bases, with 8 bases left between them. Per the germline V gene, CDR1 is MNHEY and CDR2 is SMNVEV (reference sequence). CDR3 bases: TGTGCCAGCAGGAGGGACCTGAACACTGAAGCTTTCTTT. Translating gives CASRRDLNTEAFF.

To note about this clonotype: This may stem from a read error, because a much larger clone lies one nucleotide away. The gene calls are TRBV11-2 and TRBJ2-7, with 7 bases matching TRBD1. The CDR3 spans 14 residues. Germline loops: CDR1 SGHAT, CDR2 FQNNGV. The V and J ends lost 6 bases and 0 bases, in that order; junction bases with no gene match: 5. The CDR3 sequence is CASSFGTDSYEQYF. CDR3 DNA sequence: TGTGCCAGCAGTTTCGGGACAGACTCCTACGAGCAGTACTTC.

The V gene is TRBV20-1, the J gene TRBJ2-1; no clear D. The V gene's germline CDR1 is DFQATT and CDR2 SNEGSKA (reference sequence). There are 10 residues in the CDR3. V lost 7 bases, J lost 7 bases, and 8 bases lay in between. The CDR3 loop reads CSVFRNEQFF. The CDR3 nucleotides are TGCAGTGTCTTCAGGAATGAGCAGTTCTTC.

The chain employs TRBV7-9 and TRBJ2-1; a possible D gene is TRBD2 (6 bases). The CDR3 consists of 16 residues. V lost 4 bases, J lost 0 bases, and 13 bases lay in between. Germline V lookup: CDR1 SEHNR, CDR2 FQNEAQ (reference sequence). The CDR3 nucleotides read TGTGCCAGCAGCTCCCACGGGGGTTACTCCTACAATGAGCAGTTCTTC. Its protein is CASSSHGGYSYNEQFF.

This clonotype was counted only a few times. The chain employs TRBV12-3 or TRBV12-4 and TRBJ2-5; 13 nucleotides align to TRBD2. The V segment lost 4 bases and the J segment 6 bases; nucleotides outside the gene matches: 5. The CDR3 is made up of 15 amino acids. In DNA form, the CDR3 reads TGTGCCAGCAGTTCGGGACTAGCGGGAATGAAGACCCAGTACTTC. It specifies CASSSGLAGMKTQYF.

This clonotype was counted many times. The chain couples TRBV12-3 or TRBV12-4 to TRBJ1-4; maybe TRBD1 (6 bases). Trimming left V 6 bases short and J 4 bases short, with 15 bases between. The CDR3 covers 15 residues. The CDR3 sequence: CASRDEQGYNEKLFF. The CDR3 DNA is TGTGCCAGCAGGGACGAACAGGGTTATAATGAAAAACTGTTTTTT.

The chain is built from TRBV27 and TRBJ2-5; D is possibly TRBD2 (5 bases). V dropped 5 bases and J dropped 3 bases, with 13 bases sitting between them. Germline-derived CDR1 and CDR2 are MNHEY and SMNVEV (reference sequence). This CDR3 comprises 14 residues. CDR3 sequence reads: CASSTAGLEETQYF. In nucleotides, the CDR3 is TGTGCCAGCAGTACTGCGGGTCTCGAAGAGACCCAGTACTTC.

The V gene is TRBV27, the J gene TRBJ2-7, with a possible D match to TRBD2 (6 bases). V shed 3 bases and J shed 12 bases, with 18 bases lying between them. Germline assignment: CDR1 MNHEY and CDR2 SMNVEV (reference sequence). The length of the CDR3 is 13 residues. In DNA form, the CDR3 reads TGTGCCAGCAGTTTTGTTGTCACGGGAGCCCCGTACTTC. This codes for CASSFVVTGAPYF.

This clonotype was picked up a small number of times. The V and J genes are TRBV6-2 or TRBV6-3 and TRBJ2-5; D possibly corresponds to TRBD1 (6 bases). This CDR3 is built from 15 residues. V was clipped by 0 bases and J by 5 bases, with 13 bases between them. Germline loops: CDR1 MNHEY, CDR2 SVGEGT. The CDR3 bases are TGTGCCAGCAGTTACTCTACAGGGTGGTCGGAGACCCAGTACTTC. This codes for CASSYSTGWSETQYF.

The chain combines TRBV29-1 with TRBJ2-6, with D hard to call. The CDR3 loop spans 15 amino acids. Germline CDR1 and CDR2: SQVTM and ANQGSEA. Trimming removed 3 bases at V and 4 bases at J, with 13 bases between. CDR3 sequence reads: CSVEWARAGANVLTF. Written as DNA, the CDR3 is TGCAGCGTTGAGTGGGCGAGAGCAGGGGCCAACGTCCTGACTTTC. The variable domain in full, with the rest retrieved from reference TRBV29-1 and TRBJ2-6, is SAVISQKPSRDICQRGTSLTIQCQVDSQVTMMFWYRQQPGQSLTLIATANQGSEATYESGFVIDKFPISRPNLTFSTLTVSNMSPEDSSIYLCSVEWARAGANVLTFGAGSRLTVL.